This T cell receptor (beta chain) was identified during a study of blood T cell repertoires in COVID-19. Background on the study: COVID-19 samples from acute and convalescent phases originated in the United States, Italy and Spain. From T cells, B-cell-depleted T cells, or PBMCs came the material, which was cDNA or gDNA.

Sequencing used immunoSEQ multiplex PCR; TCRdb keeps in-frame clones, though not all of them. The sample records 390,000 or so clones, almost 90% being singletons. In its sample, this clone was seen a few times. Sample: peripheral blood. The origin of this receptor is a man younger than 35 with active or convalescent COVID-19.

The CDR3 sequence is CASSMSGGRTEAFF. The CDR3 DNA reads TGTGCCAGCAGCATGAGTGGGGGCCGGACTGAAGCTTTCTTT. The chain employs TRBV11-2 and TRBJ1-1; tentative D call: TRBD1 (6 bases). V was cut by 5 bases and J by 5 bases, with 15 bases left in between. CDR1 is SGHAT, CDR2 FQNNGV, per germline. The CDR3 consists of 14 residues.